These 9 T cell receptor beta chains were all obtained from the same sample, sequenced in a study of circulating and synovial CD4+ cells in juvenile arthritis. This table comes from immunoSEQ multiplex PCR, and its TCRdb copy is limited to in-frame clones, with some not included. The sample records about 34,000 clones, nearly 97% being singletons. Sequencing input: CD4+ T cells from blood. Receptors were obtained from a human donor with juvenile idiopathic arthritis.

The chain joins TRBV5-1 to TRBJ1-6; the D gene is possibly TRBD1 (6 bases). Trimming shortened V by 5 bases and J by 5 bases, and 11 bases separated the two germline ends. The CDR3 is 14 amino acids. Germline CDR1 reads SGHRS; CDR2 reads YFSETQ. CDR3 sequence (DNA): TGCGCCAGCAGTGAGGGGGTAAATAATTCACCCCTCCACTTT. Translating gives CASSEGVNNSPLHF.

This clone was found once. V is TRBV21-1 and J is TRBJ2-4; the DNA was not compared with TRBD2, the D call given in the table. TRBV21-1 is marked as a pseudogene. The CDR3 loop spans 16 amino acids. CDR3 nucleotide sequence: TGTGCCAGCAGCAAAGTCGACGGGGGGGAGACGGACATTCAGTACTTC. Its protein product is CASSKVDGGETDIQYF.

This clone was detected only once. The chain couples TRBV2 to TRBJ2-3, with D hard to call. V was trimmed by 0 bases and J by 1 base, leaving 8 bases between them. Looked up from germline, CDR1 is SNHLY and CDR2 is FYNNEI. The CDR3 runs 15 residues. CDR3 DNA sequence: TGTGCCAGCAGTGAAGCGCCAGGCCGCACAGATACGCAGTATTTT. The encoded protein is CASSEAPGRTDTQYF.

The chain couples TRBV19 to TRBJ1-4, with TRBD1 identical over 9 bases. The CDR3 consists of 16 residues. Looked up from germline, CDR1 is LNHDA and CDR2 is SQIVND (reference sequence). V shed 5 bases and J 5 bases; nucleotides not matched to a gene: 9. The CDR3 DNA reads TGTGCCAGTAGTTCCCTCGGGACAGGGAGGAATGAAAAACTGTTTTTT. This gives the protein CASSSLGTGRNEKLFF.

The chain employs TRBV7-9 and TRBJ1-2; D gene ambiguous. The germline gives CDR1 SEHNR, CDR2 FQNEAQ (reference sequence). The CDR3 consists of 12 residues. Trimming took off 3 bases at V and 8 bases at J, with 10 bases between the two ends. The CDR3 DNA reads TGTGCCAGCAGCTTCCCCACGGGGGGCTACACCTTC. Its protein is CASSFPTGGYTF.

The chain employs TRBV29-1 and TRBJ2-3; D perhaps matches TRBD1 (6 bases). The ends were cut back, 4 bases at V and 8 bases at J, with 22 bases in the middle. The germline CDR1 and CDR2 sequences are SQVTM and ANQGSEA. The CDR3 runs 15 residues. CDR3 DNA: TGCAGCGTTGCCCTGGACAGTGCTACGAGCGTTACGCAGTATTTT. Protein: CSVALDSATSVTQYF.

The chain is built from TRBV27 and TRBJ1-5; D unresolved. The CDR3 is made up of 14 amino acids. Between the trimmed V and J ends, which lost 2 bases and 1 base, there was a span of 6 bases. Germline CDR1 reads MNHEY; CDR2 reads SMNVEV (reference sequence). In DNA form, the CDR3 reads TGTGCCAGCAGTTTAGGCAGGAGCAATCAGCCCCAGCATTTT. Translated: CASSLGRSNQPQHF.

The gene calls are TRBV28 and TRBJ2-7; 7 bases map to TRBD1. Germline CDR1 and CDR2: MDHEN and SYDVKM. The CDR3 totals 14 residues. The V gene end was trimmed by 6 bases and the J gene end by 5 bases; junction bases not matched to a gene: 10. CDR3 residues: CASSHGTVDNEQYF. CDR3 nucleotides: TGTGCCAGCAGCCATGGGACAGTAGACAACGAGCAGTACTTC.

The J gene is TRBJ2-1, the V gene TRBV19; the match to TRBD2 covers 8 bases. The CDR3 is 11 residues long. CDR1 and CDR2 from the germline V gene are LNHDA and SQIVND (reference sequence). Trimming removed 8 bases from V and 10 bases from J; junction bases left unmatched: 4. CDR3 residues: CASSIAGEQFF. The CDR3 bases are TGTGCCAGTTCCATAGCGGGGGAGCAGTTCTTC.